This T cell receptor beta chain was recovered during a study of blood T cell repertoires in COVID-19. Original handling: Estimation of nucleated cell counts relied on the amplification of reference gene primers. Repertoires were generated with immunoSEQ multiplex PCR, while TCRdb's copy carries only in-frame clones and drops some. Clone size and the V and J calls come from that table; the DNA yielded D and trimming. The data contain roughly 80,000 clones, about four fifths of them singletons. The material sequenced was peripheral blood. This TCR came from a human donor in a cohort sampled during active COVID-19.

The CDR3 here is CSASRQGGDEQFF. The CDR3 DNA reads as TGCAGTGCTAGTAGACAGGGTGGCGATGAGCAGTTCTTC. This chain links TRBV20-1 with TRBJ2-1; 7 nucleotides align to TRBD1. Trimming cost V 3 bases and J 8 bases; bases outside gene matches: 7. The CDR3 spans 13 residues. From germline, CDR1 is DFQATT and CDR2 SNEGSKA (reference sequence).